The 20 T cell receptor beta chains reported below all come from one sample, sequenced in a study of blood T cell repertoires in COVID-19. Clones were read by immunoSEQ multiplex PCR, and TCRdb kept only the in-frame ones, dropping some. The repertoire consists of roughly 270,000 clones, with over 75% occurring once and the leading ten covering 4% to 6%. The sequencing sample was made of peripheral blood. The receptors were sampled from a middle-aged man with active or convalescent COVID-19.

The chain recombines TRBV6-1 with TRBJ1-4; no definite D call. The CDR3 has 13 amino acids. Germline V CDR1 and CDR2: MNHNS, SASEGT. The V and J ends lost 3 bases and 5 bases respectively, with 7 bases between them. DNA for the CDR3: TGTGCCAGCAGTGAGGCCCCAAATGAAAAACTGTTTTTT. It codes for CASSEAPNEKLFF.

The rearrangement uses TRBV5-1 and TRBJ2-5; D is possibly TRBD1 (7 bases). The CDR3 spans 13 residues. V dropped 2 bases and J dropped 9 bases, with 14 bases sitting between them. The germline V gene encodes CDR1 SGHRS and CDR2 YFSETQ. The CDR3 nucleotides are TGCGCCAGCAGCTTCTCGCAGGGGGAGGCCCAGTACTTC. It specifies CASSFSQGEAQYF. The complete variable domain, with remaining parts taken from reference TRBV5-1 and TRBJ2-5, reads KAGVTQTPRYLIKTRGQQVTLSCSPISGHRSVSWYQQTPGQGLQFLFEYFSETQRNKGNFPGRFSGRQFSNSRSEMNVSTLELGDSALYLCASSFSQGEAQYFGPGTRLLVL.

The CDR3 DNA is TGTGCCAGTACTAAGACAGTCCCGAACTATGGCTACACCTTC. Protein product: CASTKTVPNYGYTF. This chain uses TRBV19 with TRBJ1-2; D may be TRBD1 (5 bases). Germline CDR1 LNHDA, CDR2 SQIVND (reference sequence). The CDR3 totals 14 residues. Trimming cost V 7 bases and J 2 bases, with 14 bases left between them.

Turning to this clone: Other DNA sequences in this specimen translate into the identical CDR3. This chain links TRBV12-3 or TRBV12-4 with TRBJ1-1; 7 positions agree with TRBD1. This CDR3 region has 13 residues. J lost 3 bases, V lost 5 bases, and 3 bases had no gene match. For the CDR3, the DNA is TGTGCCAGCAGTCCTACAGGGGACACTGAAGCTTTCTTT. This translates into CASSPTGDTEAFF.

The V call is TRBV12-5, the J call TRBJ2-7; D gene unclear. The V gene's germline CDR1 is LGHNT and CDR2 FRNRAP. V lost 5 bases and J lost 4, with 9 bases in between. This CDR3 has 12 residues. The CDR3 DNA follows: TGTGCTAGTGGTACGACAACATACGAGCAGTACTTC. It specifies CASGTTTYEQYF.

The chain is built from TRBV3-1 (or the pseudogene TRBV3-2) and TRBJ1-2, with 7 bases lining up with TRBD1. With V trimmed by 4 bases and J by 2 bases, 7 bases remained unmatched. The CDR3 is 15 amino acids. CDR1 and CDR2 from the germline V gene are LGHDT and YNNKEL (reference sequence). This CDR3 reads CASSLGTVENYGYTF. The DNA of the CDR3 is TGTGCCAGCAGCCTCGGGACAGTAGAAAACTATGGCTACACCTTC.

The chain combines TRBV9 with TRBJ1-2; no definite D call. Germline assignment: CDR1 SGDLS and CDR2 YYNGEE. This CDR3 is 14 amino acids long. Trimming stripped 0 bases from V and 3 bases from J, with 9 bases between. As DNA, the CDR3 is TGTGCCAGCAGCGTAGATGAAGCGGACTATGGCTACACCTTC. It codes for CASSVDEADYGYTF.

This chain links TRBV3-1 (or the pseudogene TRBV3-2) with TRBJ2-4, with 7 nucleotides matching TRBD1. The CDR3 covers 15 residues. The V gene's germline CDR1 is LGHDT and CDR2 YNNKEL (reference sequence). After removal of 4 bases from V and 5 bases from J, the junction contained 8 bases not matched to a gene. The CDR3: CASSPRWTGQNIQYF. The CDR3 DNA sequence: TGTGCCAGCAGCCCCCGATGGACAGGTCAAAACATTCAGTACTTC.

The CDR3 nucleotides are TGTGCCAGCAGTTACCCCGCTAGCGGGAGGGCCCGATCTAGCACAGATACGCAGTATTTT. Its protein product is CASSYPASGRARSSTDTQYF. The chain combines TRBV6-2 or TRBV6-3 with TRBJ2-3; TRBD2 aligns across 12 bases. The length of the CDR3 is 20 residues. Germline V gene data show CDR1 as MNHEY and CDR2 as SVGEGT. V gave up 2 bases and J gave up 0 bases; unmatched junction bases: 12.

J is TRBJ1-3 and V is TRBV3-1 (or the pseudogene TRBV3-2), with D possibly TRBD1 on 6 matching bases. There are 17 residues in the CDR3. CDR1 LGHDT and CDR2 YNNKEL come from the germline V gene (reference sequence). V lost 4 bases to trimming and J lost 2 bases, with 18 bases between them. The CDR3 region has the DNA TGTGCCAGCAGCCCGGAAGCCTTCACAGGGACTGGAAACACCATATATTTT. Encoded protein: CASSPEAFTGTGNTIYF.

This clone was seen just once. This chain joins TRBV28 and TRBJ1-2; 8 positions agree with TRBD1. Trimming cost V 6 bases and J 6 bases; bases outside gene matches: 3. This CDR3 spans 12 amino acids. Germline V gene lookup returns CDR1 MDHEN and CDR2 SYDVKM. In DNA, the CDR3 is TGTGCCAGCAGACAGGGGGTGAATGGCTACACCTTC. It is translated as CASRQGVNGYTF.

V gene TRBV30 combines with J gene TRBJ2-7, with TRBD1 identical over 7 bases. The CDR3 sequence is 13 residues long. Germline values: CDR1 GTSNPN, CDR2 SVGIG (reference sequence). The V and J ends lost 7 bases and 4 bases, in that order; junction bases with no gene match: 10. The CDR3 is CASSDRYPYEQYF. In DNA, the CDR3 is TGTGCCTCCTCGGACAGGTACCCTTACGAGCAGTACTTC. Based on the CDR3 plus reference TRBV30 and TRBJ2-7, the full variable domain is SQTIHQWPATLVQPVGSPLSLECTVEGTSNPNLYWYRQAAGRGLQLLFYSVGIGQISSEVPQNLSASRPQDRQFILSSKKLLLSDSGFYLCASSDRYPYEQYFGPGTRLTVT.

This clone was counted once. The gene calls are TRBV21-1 and TRBJ2-1; the tabulated D call, TRBD1, remains unverified against the DNA. TRBV21-1 is reported as a pseudogene. The CDR3 extends over 16 amino acids. The chain's CDR3 is CASSANRGRDHNEQFF. CDR3 coding DNA: TGTGCCAGCAGCGCAAACAGGGGGCGAGACCACAATGAGCAGTTCTTC.

The V and J genes are TRBV12-5 and TRBJ1-4; 9 bases line up with TRBD1. CDR1 and CDR2 from the germline V gene are LGHNT and FRNRAP. V lost 5 bases to trimming and J lost 6 bases; unmatched junction nucleotides: 7. The CDR3 contains 15 residues. CDR3 bases: TGTGCTAGTGGTACCTGGACAGGGGCTGATGAAAAACTGTTTTTT. This sequence encodes CASGTWTGADEKLFF.

This rearrangement joins TRBV10-3 to TRBJ2-3; D perhaps matches TRBD2 (6 bases). The CDR3 has 16 residues. Germline V gene sequence: CDR1 ENHRY, CDR2 SYGVKD. V shed 2 bases and J shed 5 bases, with 17 bases lying between them. DNA for the CDR3: TGTGCCATCAGTGAGCCTCCGGGACTCTCGGGAGATACGCAGTATTTT. Amino acid sequence: CAISEPPGLSGDTQYF.

This rearrangement joins TRBV29-1 to TRBJ2-1; D is possibly TRBD2 (6 bases). Trimming cost V 2 bases and J 0 bases, with 14 bases left between them. There are 16 residues in the CDR3. Germline values: CDR1 SQVTM, CDR2 ANQGSEA. CDR3 sequence (DNA): TGCAGCGTTGAACCGGGAGACCGCCGCTCCTACAATGAGCAGTTCTTC. Amino acids: CSVEPGDRRSYNEQFF.

This chain links TRBV27 with TRBJ2-7; 9 nucleotides align to TRBD1. V was pared by 5 bases and J by 6 bases, with 11 bases of the junction left unmatched. Germline values: CDR1 MNHEY, CDR2 SMNVEV (reference sequence). There are 15 residues in the CDR3. CDR3 sequence (DNA): TGTGCCAGCAGTAATGGACAGGGGCGGGTCGGCGAGCAGTACTTC. Protein: CASSNGQGRVGEQYF.

V and J are TRBV11-2 and TRBJ2-7, with TRBD1 identical over 11 bases. In germline, CDR1 is SGHAT, CDR2 FQNNGV. CDR3 length: 16 residues. The J segment lost 3 bases and the V segment lost 1 base, leaving 5 bases of the junction unmatched. In nucleotides, the CDR3 is TGTGCCAGCAGCTTAGTTGGGGGGACAGGGGGCTACGAGCAGTACTTC. Translated, it gives CASSLVGGTGGYEQYF.

CDR3 sequence reads: CASSLGQGIDEQYF. The CDR3 nucleotides read TGTGCCAGCAGCCTGGGACAGGGGATCGACGAGCAGTACTTC. V usage is TRBV5-5 and J usage is TRBJ2-7, with 10 bases aligning to TRBD1. Germline V lookup: CDR1 SGHKS, CDR2 YYEKEE (reference sequence). V dropped 4 bases and J dropped 5; count of bases not matched to a gene: 6. The CDR3 contains 14 residues.

V usage is TRBV28 and J usage is TRBJ2-7; 8 nucleotides agree with TRBD1. The length of the CDR3 is 13 residues. Germline CDR1 reads MDHEN; CDR2 reads SYDVKM. Trimming removed 8 bases from V and 4 bases from J; junction bases left unmatched: 7. CDR3 residues: CASAGTGFYEQYF. The CDR3 nucleotides are TGTGCCAGCGCCGGGACAGGTTTTTACGAGCAGTACTTC. The complete variable domain, with remaining parts taken from reference TRBV28 and TRBJ2-7, reads DVKVTQSSRYLVKRTGEKVFLECVQDMDHENMFWYRQDPGLGLRLIYFSYDVKMKEKGDIPEGYSVSREKKERFSLILESASTNQTSMYLCASAGTGFYEQYFGPGTRLTVT.